The rows below give T cell receptor beta chains drawn from one sample of a study of T cell repertoires in cytomegalovirus infection. MiXCR was run by TCRdb on the reads, yielding one entry per CDR3 protein. The data show 310,000 or so distinct CDR3 sequences, with around a quarter seen just once and about 14% held by the top ten. These receptors have no known antigen. The specimen was cultured PBMCs, collected from culture after CMV antigen stimulation. Receptors originate from a human donor in good health (CMV status not recorded). Some clones in this sample may be carry-over from other donors' samples. Both conserved end residues are part of each CDR3. A D gene is named only where the DNA matches it firmly. Part of the rows lack a size; the others show once, few, many or a class for expanded clones.

TRBV29-1	-	TRBJ1-1	-	CSVTNQMNTEAFF	TGCAGCGTAACTAATCAAATGAACACTGAAGCTTTCTTT
TRBV6-2/TRBV6-3	-	TRBJ2-5	-	CASSPGGAQETQYF	TGTGCCAGCAGTCCAGGTGGGGCCCAAGAGACCCAGTACTTC
TRBV11-3	-	TRBJ2-5	-	CASSLGPSQYF	TGTGCCAGCAGCTTAGGCCCATCCCAGTACTTC
TRBV28	-	TRBJ2-2	TRBD2	CASSFRTSSAGELFF	TGTGCCAGCAGTTTCCGGACTAGCTCCGCCGGGGAGCTGTTTTTT
TRBV2	-	TRBJ2-3	TRBD2	CASSEARGLAGEF	TGTGCCAGCAGTGAAGCTAGAGGACTAGCGGGGGAATTT
TRBV6-1	-	TRBJ2-7	-	CASSGMYEQYF	TGTGCCAGCAGTGGTATGTACGAGCAGTACTTC
TRBV9	-	TRBJ1-2	-	CASSVEVDSSREGYTF	TGTGCCAGCAGCGTAGAAGTTGATAGTAGTCGGGAGGGCTACACCTTC
TRBV7-2	-	TRBJ2-3	TRBD1	CASSRPRDRDTQYF	TGTGCCAGCAGCCGTCCCCGGGACAGAGATACGCAGTATTTT
TRBV20-1	-	TRBJ2-7	-	CSARDYQTYEQYF	TGCAGTGCTAGGGACTATCAAACCTACGAGCAGTACTTC
TRBV27	-	TRBJ2-5	-	CASSPIGGSAQETQYF	TGTGCCAGCAGTCCCATCGGGGGCAGCGCCCAAGAGACCCAGTACTTC
TRBV19	few	TRBJ1-4	-	CASTLRGTNEKLFF	TGTGCCAGTACCTTGAGGGGAACTAATGAAAAACTGTTTTTT
TRBV6-2/TRBV6-3	-	TRBJ1-1	TRBD1	CASSREGAAEAFF	TGTGCCAGCAGTAGGGAGGGGGCGGCTGAAGCTTTCTTT
TRBV6-2/TRBV6-3	-	TRBJ1-5	-	CAIQGTNQPQHF	TGTGCCATTCAGGGGACTAATCAGCCCCAGCATTTT
TRBV28	-	TRBJ2-5	-	CASSLGRPPETQYF	TGTGCCAGCAGTTTAGGGCGACCCCCGGAGACCCAGTACTTC
TRBV6-5	few	TRBJ1-5	-	CASSYSTRDQPQHF	TGTGCCAGCAGTTACTCGACTCGGGATCAGCCCCAGCATTTT
TRBV5-6	many	TRBJ1-2	-	CATSSTGQGLYGYTF	TGTGCCACAAGCTCTACTGGGCAGGGACTTTATGGCTACACCTTC
TRBV4-1	few	TRBJ1-6	TRBD1	CASSQVGQGGYSPLHF	TGCGCCAGCAGCCAAGTTGGACAGGGTGGGTATTCACCCCTCCACTTT
TRBV6-5	many	TRBJ2-7	TRBD1	CASSMTGGSYEQYF	TGTGCCAGCAGCATGACAGGGGGCTCCTACGAGCAGTACTTC
TRBV6-1	many	TRBJ2-5	TRBD2	CASSEGRLADGYQETQYF	TGTGCCAGCAGTGAAGGGAGACTAGCGGATGGGTACCAAGAGACCCAGTACTTC
TRBV4-1	-	TRBJ2-3	TRBD2	CASSQDGAGGPDTQYF	TGCGCCAGCAGCCAAGATGGAGCGGGAGGGCCGGATACGCAGTATTTT
TRBV7-2	many	TRBJ2-3	-	CASNHGLNTDTQYF	TGTGCCAGCAACCACGGACTGAACACAGATACGCAGTATTTT
TRBV2	-	TRBJ2-2	TRBD2	CASSVLPGLAERNTGELFF	TGTGCCAGCAGTGTACTCCCGGGACTAGCGGAGCGGAACACCGGGGAGCTGTTTTTT
TRBV12-3/TRBV12-4	few	TRBJ2-3	-	CASTEDGSYITDTQYF	TGTGCCAGCACAGAAGACGGGAGTTACATCACAGATACGCAGTATTTT
TRBV12-3/TRBV12-4	few	TRBJ2-5	-	CASSLRLGEAPQETQYF	TGTGCCAGCAGTTTGAGGTTGGGGGAGGCTCCCCAAGAGACCCAGTACTTC
TRBV10-3	few	TRBJ2-2	TRBD1	CAIRGTAGTGELFF	TGTGCCATCAGAGGGACAGCCGGCACCGGGGAGCTGTTTTTT
TRBV7-8	many	TRBJ1-1	-	CASSFLSEPTEAFF	TGTGCCAGCAGCTTTTTGTCAGAACCCACTGAAGCTTTCTTT
TRBV7-2	many	TRBJ2-1	TRBD2	CASSLILVGLEQFF	TGTGCCAGCAGCTTAATCTTAGTGGGACTAGAGCAGTTCTTC
TRBV12-3/TRBV12-4	-	TRBJ2-2	-	CASSPRLAPNTGELFF	TGTGCCAGCAGTCCGCGTCTAGCTCCGAACACCGGGGAGCTGTTTTTT
TRBV28	-	TRBJ1-5	-	CASSFSGSTQPQHF	TGTGCCAGCAGTTTTTCAGGATCTACGCAGCCCCAGCATTTT
TRBV6-2/TRBV6-3	-	TRBJ1-1	-	CASRQENTEAFF	TGTGCCAGCAGGCAGGAGAACACTGAAGCTTTCTTT
TRBV6-1	many	TRBJ2-6	-	CASIGGTASLLGANVLTF	TGTGCCAGCATAGGAGGGACTGCCTCACTCTTGGGGGCCAACGTCCTGACTTTC
TRBV6-5	few	TRBJ2-7	-	CASAVSSYEQYF	TGTGCCAGTGCAGTGAGCTCCTACGAGCAGTACTTC
TRBV9	-	TRBJ1-4	TRBD1	CASSPGTGTSTNEKLFF	TGTGCCAGCAGCCCCGGGACAGGGACTTCAACTAATGAAAAACTGTTTTTT
TRBV7-9	-	TRBJ1-4	-	CASSKTGPGGEKLFF	TGTGCCAGCAGCAAGACAGGACCCGGGGGTGAAAAACTGTTTTTT
TRBV29-1	-	TRBJ2-7	TRBD1	CSALGQGVTYEQYF	TGCAGCGCATTGGGACAGGGGGTAACCTACGAGCAGTACTTC
TRBV12-3/TRBV12-4	few	TRBJ1-2	-	CASSPTNRDRNYGYTF	TGTGCCAGCAGCCCGACAAACAGGGATCGGAACTATGGCTACACCTTC
TRBV12-3/TRBV12-4	-	TRBJ1-5	-	CASSNRVGNQPQHF	TGTGCCAGCAGTAACAGGGTCGGCAATCAGCCCCAGCATTTT
TRBV11-2	once	TRBJ2-2	TRBD1	CASSLDRVSTGELFF	TGTGCCAGCAGTTTGGACAGGGTATCCACCGGGGAGCTGTTTTTT
TRBV7-9	-	TRBJ1-1	-	CASSPRAGGPDPEAFF	TGTGCCAGCAGCCCAAGGGCCGGCGGCCCGGACCCTGAAGCTTTCTTT
TRBV4-3	few	TRBJ1-4	-	CASSQLSNANEKLFF	TGCGCCAGCAGCCAACTGAGTAATGCTAATGAAAAACTGTTTTTT
TRBV5-1	-	TRBJ2-7	-	CASSLANTGYAEQYF	TGCGCCAGCAGCTTGGCCAACACAGGGTACGCCGAGCAGTACTTC
TRBV20-1	few	TRBJ1-2	TRBD1	CSAIDPRTGYGYTF	TGCAGTGCAATCGACCCCCGGACAGGGTATGGCTACACCTTC
TRBV20-1	-	TRBJ2-7	-	CSADGRGSYEQYF	TGCAGTGCCGACGGGCGGGGAAGCTACGAGCAGTACTTC
TRBV10-3	few	TRBJ2-3	TRBD1	CAISEPRGLGTDTQYF	TGTGCCATCAGTGAGCCCAGGGGGCTAGGCACAGATACGCAGTATTTT
TRBV7-6	-	TRBJ2-3	-	CASSNTSWDTQYF	TGTGCCAGCAGCAATACTTCTTGGGATACGCAGTATTTT
TRBV7-6	-	TRBJ2-6	-	CASSNQGTGANVLTF	TGTGCCAGCAGCAACCAGGGAACTGGGGCCAACGTCCTGACTTTC
TRBV18	-	TRBJ2-3	-	CASSPGARVTDTQYF	TGTGCCAGCTCGCCTGGAGCCCGGGTGACAGATACGCAGTATTTT
TRBV11-2	-	TRBJ2-3	-	CASISSSAGTDTQYF	TGTGCCAGCATATCATCTTCGGCCGGGACAGATACGCAGTATTTT
TRBV11-3	-	TRBJ1-1	-	CASSRGPNTEAFF	TGTGCCAGTTCGAGGGGACCTAACACTGAAGCTTTCTTT
TRBV19	-	TRBJ2-1	TRBD2	CASSRSAGGGLNEQFF	TGTGCCAGTAGTAGATCAGCGGGAGGGGGATTGAATGAGCAGTTCTTC
TRBV5-5	-	TRBJ2-2	-	CASSLGHRTGELFF	TGTGCCAGCAGCTTGGGCCATCGCACCGGGGAGCTGTTTTTT
TRBV30	-	TRBJ1-2	-	CAWTENNYGYTF	TGTGCCTGGACCGAAAATAACTATGGCTACACCTTC
TRBV7-2	-	TRBJ2-7	-	CASSLQAGPYEQYF	TGTGCCAGCAGCCTACAGGCGGGGCCCTACGAGCAGTACTTC
TRBV6-2/TRBV6-3	-	TRBJ2-3	TRBD2	CASSYSKLAGVDTQYF	TGTGCCAGCAGTTACTCGAAACTAGCGGGAGTAGATACGCAGTATTTT
TRBV25-1	-	TRBJ1-2	-	CASSRAGTIDGYTF	TGTGCCAGCAGCCGGGCCGGGACCATTGATGGCTACACCTTC
TRBV7-2	few	TRBJ1-2	-	CASSWAHRTDYGYTF	TGTGCCAGCAGCTGGGCTCATCGGACGGACTATGGCTACACCTTC
TRBV27	-	TRBJ2-7	-	CASNKQGGEQYF	TGTGCCAGCAACAAACAGGGTGGGGAGCAGTACTTC
TRBV7-2	many	TRBJ2-3	TRBD2	CASSLSGEVYTQYF	TGTGCCAGCAGCCTTAGCGGGGAGGTGTATACGCAGTATTTT
TRBV10-3	many	TRBJ2-3	-	CAISRGDTDTQYF	TGTGCCATCTCCCGTGGGGACACAGATACGCAGTATTTT